Following are 32 T cell receptor beta chains from one sample sequenced in a study of identical twins. TCRdb redid the calling of the 5' RACE reads with MiXCR, one entry per CDR3 protein. The repertoire consists of fewer than 900,000 distinct CDR3 sequences, with 21% occurring once and the leading ten covering 4.3%. These records were also assigned to another study, of T cells expressing NK-cell markers.

The specimen was PBMCs. These TCRs come from a young woman in good health.

The CDR3 DNA sequence: TGCGCCAGCAGCTTGGTACCAGGTGAAGAGACCCAGTACTTC. Its protein is CASSLVPGEETQYF. This chain uses TRBV5-1 with TRBJ2-5; D ambiguous. Trimming cost V 0 bases and J 3 bases, with 9 bases left between them. This CDR3 comprises 14 residues. Germline V gene data show CDR1 as SGHRS and CDR2 as YFSETQ. Using reference TRBV5-1 and TRBJ2-5 for the parts outside the CDR3, the full variable domain is KAGVTQTPRYLIKTRGQQVTLSCSPISGHRSVSWYQQTPGQGLQFLFEYFSETQRNKGNFPGRFSGRQFSNSRSEMNVSTLELGDSALYLCASSLVPGEETQYFGPGTRLLVL.

This clonotype was observed many times. The chain uses TRBV5-1 and TRBJ1-3, with D hard to call. The CDR3 has 14 residues. Germline loops: CDR1 SGHRS, CDR2 YFSETQ. V gave up 0 bases and J gave up 8 bases, with 12 bases separating them. The CDR3 DNA reads TGCGCCAGCAGCTTGGTTTCGACTGGGGACACCATATATTTT. The encoded protein is CASSLVSTGDTIYF.

The genes are TRBV7-6 and TRBJ2-7, with a tentative D call TRBD2 (6 bases). V gave up 2 bases and J gave up 5 bases, with 13 bases separating them. The CDR3 length is 14 residues. CDR1 and CDR2 from the germline V gene are SGHVS and FNYEAQ. The CDR3 DNA follows: TGTGCCAGCAGCTTACTGGGACTTACCCACGAGCAGTACTTC. Its translation is CASSLLGLTHEQYF.

J is TRBJ1-5 and V is TRBV12-3 or TRBV12-4; D remains unclear. V dropped 6 bases and J dropped 3 bases, with 9 bases sitting between them. This CDR3 spans 13 amino acids. Here the CDR3 reads CASSPHINQPQHF. In DNA form, the CDR3 reads TGTGCCAGCAGCCCACATATCAATCAGCCCCAGCATTTT.

CDR3 loop: CASTVAGPYNEQFF. Written as DNA, the CDR3 is TGTGCCAGCACCGTAGCGGGCCCTTACAATGAGCAGTTCTTC. This chain uses TRBV12-3 or TRBV12-4 with TRBJ2-1; 7 positions match TRBD2. V dropped 7 bases and J dropped 4; count of bases not matched to a gene: 7. This CDR3 has 14 residues.

This clonotype was counted ten times or more. V usage is TRBV6-5 and J usage is TRBJ2-6; no reliable D call. Per germline, CDR1 MNHEY and CDR2 SVGAGI. V lost 2 bases and J 0 bases, leaving 5 bases between the germline ends. The CDR3 totals 15 residues. The DNA of the CDR3 is TGTGCCAGCAGTTACGGCCTCTCTGGGGCCAACGTCCTGACTTTC. This translates into CASSYGLSGANVLTF.

The J gene is TRBJ2-7, the V gene TRBV12-3 or TRBV12-4; D perhaps matches TRBD2 (5 bases). CDR3 length: 13 residues. The V end was cut by 4 bases, the J end by 1 base, with 8 bases between. For the CDR3, the DNA is TGTGCCAGCAGTTGGACTCTTTCCTACGAGCAGTACTTC. Encoded protein: CASSWTLSYEQYF.

This clonotype has at least ten counts. The chain carries TRBV4-2 and TRBJ1-2; no clear D gene. Trimming left V 1 base short and J 4 bases short, with 4 bases between. This CDR3 has 12 residues. CDR1 is LGHNA and CDR2 is YNFKEQ in the germline V gene. The CDR3 DNA sequence: TGTGCCAGCAGCCAAGCGGGCTATGGCTACACCTTC. It yields the protein CASSQAGYGYTF.

V usage is TRBV27 and J usage is TRBJ1-5; unclear D gene. Trimming removed 5 bases at V and 0 bases at J, with 8 bases between. Germline V gives CDR1 MNHEY, CDR2 SMNVEV (reference sequence). The CDR3 has 14 residues. CDR3 loop: CASSPFHSNQPQHF. In DNA, the CDR3 is TGTGCCAGCAGTCCCTTTCATAGCAATCAGCCCCAGCATTTT.

This chain links TRBV20-1 with TRBJ1-1; D unclear. The CDR3 totals 14 residues. The germline V gene has CDR1 DFQATT and CDR2 SNEGSKA (reference sequence). V gave up 3 bases and J gave up 1 base, with 12 bases separating them. CDR3 coding DNA: TGCAGTGCTAGGCCGGGAGGGCCGAACACTGAAGCTTTCTTT. This sequence encodes CSARPGGPNTEAFF.

This clonotype was detected many times. This chain joins TRBV3-1 and TRBJ1-2; possible D gene TRBD1, 5 bases. CDR1 and CDR2 (germline): LGHDT, YNNKEL (reference sequence). Trimming pared 0 bases from V and 5 bases from J, leaving 13 bases between. This CDR3 comprises 15 residues. The CDR3 sequence is CASSQDASGPYGYTF. CDR3 nucleotides: TGTGCCAGCAGCCAAGATGCATCAGGGCCGTATGGCTACACCTTC.

Only a few counts were recorded for this clonotype. The gene calls are TRBV6-1 and TRBJ2-7; D may be TRBD1 or TRBD2 (5 bases each). Germline assignment: CDR1 MNHNS and CDR2 SASEGT. The germline V and J ends were trimmed by 6 bases and 4 bases, with 16 bases remaining between them. This CDR3 is built from 14 residues. CDR3 bases: TGTGCCAGCAGCAGGGACGGGGAAACTTACGAGCAGTACTTC. It encodes CASSRDGETYEQYF.

V usage is TRBV5-1 and J usage is TRBJ2-5, with D possibly matching TRBD2 (6 bases). This CDR3 is 15 amino acids long. Trimming took 0 bases from V and 2 from J, leaving 11 bases between them. CDR1 is SGHRS, CDR2 YFSETQ, per germline. The CDR3 sequence: CASSLALAVQETQYF. The DNA of the CDR3 is TGCGCCAGCAGCTTGGCTTTAGCGGTACAAGAGACCCAGTACTTC.

The V gene is TRBV10-3, the J gene TRBJ2-7; 8 bases are a match to TRBD2. Germline lookup yields CDR1 ENHRY and CDR2 SYGVKD. The junction had 2 bases not matched to a gene; V was cut back by 4 bases and J by 0 bases. The CDR3 runs to 14 residues. The CDR3 bases are TGTGCCATCAGTGTCGGGACTAGCTCCTACGAGCAGTACTTC. Translating gives CAISVGTSSYEQYF.

This clonotype was seen many times. The rearrangement links TRBV20-1 to TRBJ2-2; D not certain. The CDR3 has 16 amino acids. Germline V gene sequence: CDR1 DFQATT, CDR2 SNEGSKA (reference sequence). Between the trimmed V and J ends, which lost 3 bases and 2 bases, there was a span of 16 bases. The CDR3 sequence is CSARQDEAANTGELFF. CDR3 sequence (DNA): TGCAGTGCTAGGCAGGACGAAGCCGCCAACACCGGGGAGCTGTTTTTT.

The table lists this clonotype with a few counts. V and J are TRBV2 and TRBJ1-5; the D is unclear. The germline CDR1 and CDR2 sequences are SNHLY and FYNNEI. The CDR3 spans 13 residues. The V and J ends lost 6 bases and 5 bases respectively, with 11 bases between them. CDR3 DNA: TGTGCCAGCAGCTTTTCGCCCGATCAGCCCCAGCATTTT. Residues: CASSFSPDQPQHF. The entire variable domain, with the rest obtained from reference TRBV2 and TRBJ1-5, is as follows: EPEVTQTPSHQVTQMGQEVILRCVPISNHLYFYWYRQILGQKVEFLVSFYNNEISEKSEIFDDQFSVERPDGSNFTLKIRSTKLEDSAMYFCASSFSPDQPQHFGDGTRLSIL.

The chain uses TRBV6-2 or TRBV6-3 and TRBJ2-1; no clear D. The germline V gene has CDR1 MNHEY and CDR2 SVGEGT. This CDR3 has 11 amino acids. The V gene lost 5 bases and the J gene lost 10 bases, with 9 bases spanning the gap. Here the CDR3 reads CASSTAREQFF. CDR3 sequence (DNA): TGTGCCAGCAGTACGGCTCGAGAGCAGTTCTTC.

This clonotype was detected only a few times. V usage is TRBV7-6 and J usage is TRBJ2-3, with D unresolved. V dropped 8 bases and J dropped 4 bases, with 16 bases sitting between them. The CDR3 is made up of 14 amino acids. CDR1 and CDR2 (germline): SGHVS, FNYEAQ. The CDR3 sequence: CASSPGPGPDTQYF. CDR3 DNA sequence: TGTGCCAGCTCGCCGGGTCCAGGTCCAGATACGCAGTATTTT.

The rearrangement joins TRBV6-1 to TRBJ2-7, with a possible D match to TRBD2 (5 bases). The CDR3 loop spans 13 amino acids. Germline V CDR1 and CDR2: MNHNS, SASEGT. Trimming stripped 6 bases from V and 3 bases from J, with 12 bases between. The CDR3: CASSQEALYEQYF. DNA of the CDR3: TGTGCCAGCAGCCAGGAGGCCCTCTACGAGCAGTACTTC.

In its sample, this clonotype was seen a few times. The J gene is TRBJ2-7, the V gene TRBV2, with D perhaps assigned TRBD1 or TRBD2 (6 bases each). The CDR3 sequence is 14 residues long. Trimming removed 3 bases at V and 2 bases at J, with 11 bases between. CDR1 is SNHLY and CDR2 is FYNNEI in the germline V gene. This CDR3 reads CASSDHGGPYEQYF. The CDR3, as DNA: TGTGCCAGCAGTGACCACGGGGGCCCCTACGAGCAGTACTTC.

A few counts support this clonotype. The V call is TRBV20-1, the J call TRBJ1-2; D possibly corresponds to TRBD1 (5 bases). Trimming took off 6 bases at V and 5 bases at J, with 16 bases between the two ends. This CDR3 contains 13 residues. Per the germline V gene, CDR1 is DFQATT and CDR2 is SNEGSKA (reference sequence). The CDR3 reads CSAPLTEHYGYTF. In nucleotides, the CDR3 is TGCAGTGCGCCCCTGACAGAGCATTATGGCTACACCTTC.

This clonotype was picked up a small number of times. The gene calls are TRBV12-3 or TRBV12-4 and TRBJ1-2, with 8 bases matching TRBD1. The CDR3 is 14 amino acids. The J segment lost 8 bases and the V segment lost 5 bases, leaving 10 bases of the junction unmatched. The CDR3 protein is CASSPGQGTGGYTF. The CDR3 DNA follows: TGTGCCAGCAGTCCAGGACAGGGTACGGGCGGCTACACCTTC.

This clonotype has a handful of counts. The V and J genes are TRBV29-1 and TRBJ2-7, with D possibly TRBD1 on 6 matching bases. The germline V gene has CDR1 SQVTM and CDR2 ANQGSEA. The germline V and J ends were trimmed by 5 bases and 5 bases, with 10 bases remaining between them. The CDR3 sequence is 11 residues long. CDR3 in DNA: TGCAGCGTTTTGACAGGAGACGAGCAGTACTTC. Translation: CSVLTGDEQYF.

This clonotype was seen repeatedly, ten times or more. The rearrangement joins TRBV7-9 to TRBJ2-7; TRBD2 aligns across 7 bases. The V gene end was trimmed by 4 bases and the J gene end by 2 bases; junction bases not matched to a gene: 11. The V gene's germline CDR1 is SEHNR and CDR2 FQNEAQ (reference sequence). This CDR3 is built from 16 residues. The CDR3 DNA follows: TGTGCCAGCAGCTGGATACTAGCGCGTTCAACCTACGAGCAGTACTTC. Protein: CASSWILARSTYEQYF. The full variable domain, with the rest looked up from reference TRBV7-9 and TRBJ2-7, is DTGVSQNPRHKITKRGQNVTFRCDPISEHNRLYWYRQTLGQGPEFLTYFQNEAQLEKSRLLSDRFSAERPKGSFSTLEIQRTEQGDSAMYLCASSWILARSTYEQYFGPGTRLTVT.

The chain joins TRBV15 to TRBJ1-1; the D gene is possibly TRBD1 (5 bases). This CDR3 spans 15 amino acids. Germline CDR1 is LNHNV and CDR2 is YYDKDF (reference sequence). Between the trimmed V and J ends, which lost 0 bases and 0 bases, there was a span of 8 bases. The CDR3 region is CATSRDKGVNTEAFF. The CDR3 region has the DNA TGTGCCACCAGCAGAGATAAAGGGGTGAACACTGAAGCTTTCTTT.

The rearrangement joins TRBV14 to TRBJ2-1, with 9 bases lining up with TRBD1. Germline-derived CDR1 and CDR2 are SGHDN and FVKESK. There are 14 residues in the CDR3. J was trimmed by 8 bases and V by 6 bases; bases with no gene match: 8. CDR3 bases: TGTGCCAGCAGACCGGGACAGGGATCCCATGAGCAGTTCTTC. It codes for CASRPGQGSHEQFF.

Notes on this clonotype: At one end, the junction sequence differs from germline, possibly due to a read error. This chain links TRBV7-7 with TRBJ2-1; D is ambiguous. The germline CDR1 and CDR2 sequences are SSHAT and FNYEAQ (reference sequence). CDR3 length: 15 residues. CDR3 loop: CASSSALPPDNEQFF. In DNA, the CDR3 is TGTGCTAGCAGCTCCGCATTACCCCCCGACAATGAGCAGTTCTTC.

The gene calls are TRBV6-2 or TRBV6-3 and TRBJ1-2; possibly TRBD1 for D (5 bases). V was trimmed by 5 bases and J by 3 bases, leaving 13 bases between them. The CDR3 covers 14 residues. Germline CDR1 and CDR2: MNHEY and SVGEGT. The DNA of the CDR3 is TGTGCCAGCAGTCGCCCTTTGACAGACTATGGCTACACCTTC. The encoded protein is CASSRPLTDYGYTF.

This clonotype appeared a few times. This sequence joins TRBV25-1 and TRBJ2-3; D unresolved. The CDR3 is 16 amino acids. Germline assignment: CDR1 MGHDK and CDR2 SYGVNS. Trimming pared 1 base from V and 0 bases from J, leaving 11 bases between. The CDR3 DNA reads as TGTGCCAGCAGTGAATTTGGCTCCGCAAGCACAGATACGCAGTATTTT. Encoded protein: CASSEFGSASTDTQYF.

The gene calls are TRBV20-1 and TRBJ1-1, with 9 bases identical to TRBD1. The trim removed 1 base at V and 2 bases at J, leaving 2 bases unmatched. Germline V gene sequence: CDR1 DFQATT, CDR2 SNEGSKA (reference sequence). This CDR3 contains 14 residues. The CDR3, as DNA: TGCAGTGCTAGAGGGGACAGGGTTAACACTGAAGCTTTCTTT. It translates to CSARGDRVNTEAFF.

The V and J genes are TRBV9 and TRBJ2-1, with TRBD2 identical over 14 bases. This CDR3 has 17 amino acids. Germline assignment: CDR1 SGDLS and CDR2 YYNGEE. V dropped 0 bases and J dropped 12; count of bases not matched to a gene: 11. CDR3 sequence (DNA): TGTGCCAGCAGCGTAGACCCGGGACTAGCGGGGGACCTAAGGCAGTTCTTC. Encoded protein: CASSVDPGLAGDLRQFF.

This rearrangement joins TRBV29-1 to TRBJ1-2; D is uncertain. Per germline, CDR1 SQVTM and CDR2 ANQGSEA. Trimming took 7 bases from V and 5 from J, leaving 11 bases between them. The CDR3 sequence is 11 residues long. The CDR3 region has the DNA TGCAGCGCCATCTCCAGTTATGGCTACACCTTC. Translating gives CSAISSYGYTF.